This TCR beta chain was found in a study of T cells in Graves' hyperthyroidism and ophthalmopathy. Using RNA transcripts as the source, TCR beta CDR3 regions were amplified. A set of HTBI primers served as the primers for a first-round RT-PCR of the TCR CDR3. MiXCR, run by TCRdb on the multiplex PCR reads, gives a single entry per CDR3 protein. This sample has 550,000 to 850,000 distinct CDR3 sequences, with roughly a sixth found just once. Whole-study results and caveats: Ophthalmopathy, which appeared later, was predicted by the model a median 6.5 months before onset. Most thyroid clonotypes with frequency above 0.001 were detected in blood.

The CDR3 has 15 amino acids. Germline CDR1 reads MDHEN; CDR2 reads SYDVKM. V lost 6 bases and J lost 0; bases outside the gene matches: 2. In its sample, this clonotype was seen many times. Its antigen is as yet unknown. Criteria for exclusion of patients were uncontrolled infection, other autoimmune disease, pregnancy or lactation. The specimen sequenced was blood. This receptor was taken from a woman between 45 and 65 years old with Graves' hyperthyroidism that later progressed to Graves' ophthalmopathy. The gene calls are TRBV28 and TRBJ1-5, with 10 bases identical to TRBD1. The CDR3: CASRGTGVSNQPQHF. The CDR3 DNA is TGTGCCAGCAGAGGGACAGGGGTTAGCAATCAGCCCCAGCATTTT. The complete variable domain, with remaining parts taken from reference TRBV28 and TRBJ1-5, reads DVKVTQSSRYLVKRTGEKVFLECVQDMDHENMFWYRQDPGLGLRLIYFSYDVKMKEKGDIPEGYSVSREKKERFSLILESASTNQTSMYLCASRGTGVSNQPQHFGDGTRLSIL.